A selection of T cell receptor beta chains follows, all from one sample in a study of T-cell memory formation after mild COVID-19. TCRdb re-analysed the 5' RACE reads in MiXCR, keeping a single row per CDR3 protein. The table records around 370,000 distinct CDR3 sequences, approximately 21% of them present only once. Sequenced material: PBMCs or a T cell subset sorted from them (not recorded which). The receptors were gathered from an adult woman who had mild COVID-19 (a few samples of this study predate the infection). Cell type and time point are not known. Each CDR3 is given with its conserved first and last residue. Each record gives: V gene, J gene, CDR3 protein.

V gene: TRBV9; J gene: TRBJ2-1; CDR3 protein: CASSVGQGYLVDEQFF
V gene: TRBV7-8; J gene: TRBJ1-2; CDR3 protein: CASSLWSLRGRGYGYTF
V gene: TRBV7-8; J gene: TRBJ1-1; CDR3 protein: CASSTGTGVPEAFF
V gene: TRBV27; J gene: TRBJ1-5; CDR3 protein: CASSLYESGDEKHF
V gene: TRBV6-5; J gene: TRBJ2-1; CDR3 protein: CASSQGYYNEQFF
V gene: TRBV18; J gene: TRBJ2-1; CDR3 protein: CASSPSEEQFF
V gene: TRBV9; J gene: TRBJ2-7; CDR3 protein: CASSGGTSSSYEQYF
V gene: TRBV20-1; J gene: TRBJ2-1; CDR3 protein: CSAKGRLTRNEQFF
V gene: TRBV6-5; J gene: TRBJ1-1; CDR3 protein: CASSYSTASEERNSEAFF
V gene: TRBV11-2; J gene: TRBJ2-1; CDR3 protein: CASSLEVGNEQFF
V gene: TRBV9; J gene: TRBJ1-1; CDR3 protein: CASSAAGTPNTEAFF
V gene: TRBV20-1; J gene: TRBJ2-7; CDR3 protein: CSASEGLTYEQYF
V gene: TRBV4-1; J gene: TRBJ1-1; CDR3 protein: CASSQDGYMNTEAFF
V gene: TRBV18; J gene: TRBJ2-7; CDR3 protein: CASSGQGNEQYF
V gene: TRBV12-3/TRBV12-4; J gene: TRBJ2-7; CDR3 protein: CASSLGQGTSGYEQYF
V gene: TRBV20-1; J gene: TRBJ1-2; CDR3 protein: CSARGTGGFGYTF
V gene: TRBV4-1; J gene: TRBJ2-1; CDR3 protein: CASSQVFILLADNEQFF
V gene: TRBV20-1; J gene: TRBJ2-3; CDR3 protein: CSAHPYEREPDTQYF
V gene: TRBV30; J gene: TRBJ2-1; CDR3 protein: CAWSVQSHGPYNEQFF
V gene: TRBV27; J gene: TRBJ2-1; CDR3 protein: CASSLPPGASGANEQFF
V gene: TRBV27; J gene: TRBJ2-2; CDR3 protein: CASSPASLAGPTGELFF
V gene: TRBV10-3; J gene: TRBJ2-7; CDR3 protein: CATKSGPEGSKQYF
V gene: TRBV10-3; J gene: TRBJ2-7; CDR3 protein: CAISGGSSKNYEQYF
V gene: TRBV7-9; J gene: TRBJ2-7; CDR3 protein: CASSLGLGADEQYF
V gene: TRBV5-1; J gene: TRBJ2-3; CDR3 protein: CASLEGGTDTQYF
V gene: TRBV7-2; J gene: TRBJ2-7; CDR3 protein: CASSLAQGIRYF
V gene: TRBV3-1; J gene: TRBJ2-7; CDR3 protein: CASRAGTGSYEQYF
V gene: TRBV7-3; J gene: TRBJ2-3; CDR3 protein: CASSLQGGGTDTQYF
V gene: TRBV7-2; J gene: TRBJ2-7; CDR3 protein: CASSSRQGDSEQYF
V gene: TRBV15; J gene: TRBJ2-3; CDR3 protein: CATSRDQGSDTQYF
V gene: TRBV30; J gene: TRBJ2-1; CDR3 protein: CAWSKASSYNEQFF
V gene: TRBV4-1; J gene: TRBJ2-3; CDR3 protein: CASSQNPRDTQYF
V gene: TRBV20-1; J gene: TRBJ1-5; CDR3 protein: CSAISTGDYNQPQHF
V gene: TRBV2; J gene: TRBJ1-1; CDR3 protein: CASMMGMAGKAFF
V gene: TRBV7-8; J gene: TRBJ2-7; CDR3 protein: CASSSRTSWYEQYF
V gene: TRBV20-1; J gene: TRBJ2-1; CDR3 protein: CSARDSRLAAYNEQFF
V gene: TRBV18; J gene: TRBJ1-1; CDR3 protein: CASSRQAGGREEAFF
V gene: TRBV20-1; J gene: TRBJ2-1; CDR3 protein: CSARVSSLAGVEQFF
V gene: TRBV27; J gene: TRBJ2-1; CDR3 protein: CASTLGTSGANEQFF
V gene: TRBV10-3; J gene: TRBJ2-7; CDR3 protein: CAIREGLADSYEQYF
V gene: TRBV6-5; J gene: TRBJ1-2; CDR3 protein: CASSYSAITGTGESGYTF
V gene: TRBV12-3/TRBV12-4; J gene: TRBJ2-1; CDR3 protein: CASRGQGGGHNEQFF
V gene: TRBV19; J gene: TRBJ2-3; CDR3 protein: CASRNLAGTDTQYF
V gene: TRBV7-8; J gene: TRBJ1-5; CDR3 protein: CASSLYRDQPQHF
V gene: TRBV18; J gene: TRBJ2-7; CDR3 protein: CASSPAPGYEQYF
V gene: TRBV3-1; J gene: TRBJ1-5; CDR3 protein: CASSQQGNQPQHF
V gene: TRBV10-3; J gene: TRBJ2-1; CDR3 protein: CAISLAGNNEQFF
V gene: TRBV30; J gene: TRBJ2-1; CDR3 protein: CAWSPPRGGWFF
V gene: TRBV3-1; J gene: TRBJ1-1; CDR3 protein: CASREGQEAFF
V gene: TRBV5-1; J gene: TRBJ2-5; CDR3 protein: CASSLRLQETQYF
V gene: TRBV6-2/TRBV6-3; J gene: TRBJ2-1; CDR3 protein: CASSFPTSGDSSYNEQFF
V gene: TRBV3-1; J gene: TRBJ2-2; CDR3 protein: CASSQEERTSGGAATGELFF
V gene: TRBV19; J gene: TRBJ2-3; CDR3 protein: CASSGAGYTQYF
V gene: TRBV7-9; J gene: TRBJ2-3; CDR3 protein: CASSPPAGITDTQYF